These 12 T cell receptor beta chains originate from one sample sequenced in a study of T cells in Graves' hyperthyroidism and ophthalmopathy. RNA transcripts yielded amplified TCR beta CDR3 regions. The primer set for the first-round RT-PCR of the TCR CDR3 was HTBI. TCRdb reanalysed the multiplex PCR reads using MiXCR and keeps one entry per CDR3 protein. Of approximately 100,000 distinct CDR3 sequences listed, 35% to 45% are singletons. The source material was peripheral blood or thyroid tissue (not recorded which). These receptors all stem from a woman in her twenties or thirties with Graves' hyperthyroidism.

This clonotype was seen many times. V is TRBV7-3 and J is TRBJ2-2, with D possibly being TRBD1 (6 bases). Germline-derived CDR1 and CDR2 are SGHTA and FQGTGA. With 6 bases removed from V and 6 bases from J, the gap between germline ends came to 11 bases. CDR3 length: 13 amino acids. In DNA form, the CDR3 reads TGTGCCAGCAGTCCTACAGGGCCCGGGGAGCTGTTTTTT. Amino acid sequence: CASSPTGPGELFF.

This clonotype was counted many times. The chain employs TRBV20-1 and TRBJ2-3; TRBD2 matches at 10 bases. The trim removed 0 bases at V and 2 bases at J, leaving 8 bases unmatched. This CDR3 has 17 residues. Germline V CDR1 and CDR2: DFQATT, SNEGSKA (reference sequence). The CDR3 DNA is TGCAGTGCTAGAGATATCCTAGCGGGAGTCTTCACAGATACGCAGTATTTT. Translation: CSARDILAGVFTDTQYF.

There are many counts of this clonotype. The rearrangement joins TRBV12-3 or TRBV12-4 to TRBJ2-7; D may correspond to TRBD1 or TRBD2 (5 bases each). CDR3 length equals 14 residues. V lost 2 bases to trimming and J lost 2 bases, with 10 bases between them. DNA of the CDR3: TGTGCCAGCAGTTTACATCTGGGGGCCTACGAGCAGTACTTC. It encodes CASSLHLGAYEQYF.

This chain connects TRBV25-1 to TRBJ1-6; D uncertain. With 4 bases removed from V and 1 base from J, the gap between germline ends came to 11 bases. The CDR3 contains 16 residues. Germline CDR1 is MGHDK and CDR2 is SYGVNS. The CDR3: CASSARTGSYNSPLHF. The CDR3, as DNA: TGTGCCAGCAGTGCTAGAACCGGGTCCTATAATTCACCCCTCCACTTT.

This clonotype was detected only a few times. One junction end does not reproduce the germline sequence, and a read error may be involved. The chain is built from TRBV13 and TRBJ2-7, with D tentatively TRBD1 (5 bases). The CDR3 sequence is 15 residues long. Germline V lookup: CDR1 PRHDT, CDR2 FYEKMQ (reference sequence). The CDR3 DNA is TGTGCCAGCAGCCTAGGGGCCCCGAGGCCCTACGAGCAGTACTTC. Its translation is CASSLGAPRPYEQYF.

The chain joins TRBV5-6 to TRBJ2-3; tentative D call: TRBD1 (5 bases). Per the germline V gene, CDR1 is SGHDT and CDR2 is YYEEEE. Trimming removed 6 bases at V and 4 bases at J, with 9 bases between. This CDR3 spans 12 amino acids. The CDR3 sequence is CASIQGADTQYF. The CDR3 nucleotides read TGTGCCAGCATCCAAGGGGCAGATACGCAGTATTTT. Looking up the rest from reference TRBV5-6 and TRBJ2-3 gives the full variable domain: DAGVTQSPTHLIKTRGQQVTLRCSPKSGHDTVSWYQQALGQGPQFIFQYYEEEERQRGNFPDRFSGHQFPNYSSELNVNALLLGDSALYLCASIQGADTQYFGPGTRLTVL.

The chain employs TRBV28 and TRBJ2-5; 7 positions match TRBD1. Germline loops: CDR1 MDHEN, CDR2 SYDVKM. Trimming at V came to 8 bases and at J to 2 bases, leaving 2 bases not matched to a gene. This CDR3 spans 12 amino acids. CDR3 DNA sequence: TGTGCCAGCCAGGGACAGCAAGAGACCCAGTACTTC. Translated: CASQGQQETQYF.

At least ten counts were recorded for this clonotype. This chain uses TRBV14 with TRBJ1-3; D gene unclear. Germline CDR1 is SGHDN and CDR2 is FVKESK. This CDR3 spans 15 amino acids. V was shortened by 5 bases and J by 3 bases, with 14 bases between the two germline ends. The CDR3 DNA is TGTGCCAGCAGCTACTCCGTCGTTGGTGGAAACACCATATATTTT. It codes for CASSYSVVGGNTIYF.

In its sample, this clonotype is medium-sized. V gene TRBV15 combines with J gene TRBJ1-5; TRBD1 might be the D (6 bases). The CDR3 consists of 14 residues. The germline CDR1 and CDR2 sequences are LNHNV and YYDKDF (reference sequence). Deletions cut 1 base from V and 8 bases from J, with 12 bases between. CDR3 sequence (DNA): TGTGCCACCAGCAGAGGATCACAGGGCAAGCCCCAGCATTTT. It codes for CATSRGSQGKPQHF.

The table lists this clonotype with a count of one. Sequence at one end of the junction differs from germline and may be a read error. The rearrangement uses TRBV30 and TRBJ1-5, with a weak D call TRBD1 (5 bases). The CDR3 spans 14 residues. Per germline, CDR1 GTSNPN and CDR2 SVGIG (reference sequence). The CDR3 DNA reads as TGTGCCTGGAGTGTACAGGTTAGCAATCAGTCCCAGCATTTT. Translation gives CAWSVQVSNQSQHF.

This clonotype appeared many times. V is TRBV2 and J is TRBJ2-6; TRBD2 is a possible D gene (5 bases). The CDR3 totals 12 residues. Per germline, CDR1 SNHLY and CDR2 FYNNEI. V shed 10 bases and J shed 6 bases, with 10 bases lying between them. The CDR3 sequence is CATGMVANVLTF. The CDR3 region has the DNA TGTGCCACGGGGATGGTGGCCAACGTCCTGACTTTC.

This clonotype has a count of ten or more. V is TRBV5-1 and J is TRBJ1-1; a possible D gene is TRBD1 (5 bases). V lost 4 bases and J 4 bases, leaving 14 bases between the germline ends. Germline CDR1 is SGHRS and CDR2 is YFSETQ. The CDR3 loop spans 14 amino acids. CDR3 sequence: CASSNQGEGTEAFF. The CDR3 DNA follows: TGCGCCAGCAGCAACCAGGGAGAGGGCACTGAAGCTTTCTTT. Full variable domain (remainder filled in from reference TRBV5-1 and TRBJ1-1): KAGVTQTPRYLIKTRGQQVTLSCSPISGHRSVSWYQQTPGQGLQFLFEYFSETQRNKGNFPGRFSGRQFSNSRSEMNVSTLELGDSALYLCASSNQGEGTEAFFGQGTRLTVV.